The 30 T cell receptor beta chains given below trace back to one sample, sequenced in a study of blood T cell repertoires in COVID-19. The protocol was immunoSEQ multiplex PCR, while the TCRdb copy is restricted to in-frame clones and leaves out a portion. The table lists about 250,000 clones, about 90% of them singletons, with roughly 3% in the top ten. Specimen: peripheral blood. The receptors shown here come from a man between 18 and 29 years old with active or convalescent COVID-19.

As DNA, the CDR3 is TGTGCCAGCAGCTTAGGTGGGGGCCCCACAGATACGCAGTATTTT. Its protein product is CASSLGGGPTDTQYF. The V and J genes are TRBV7-9 and TRBJ2-3; a weak D match, TRBD1 (6 bases). Trimming cost V 1 base and J 2 bases, with 10 bases left between them. The CDR3 runs to 15 residues. The germline CDR1 and CDR2 sequences are SEHNR and FQNEAQ (reference sequence).

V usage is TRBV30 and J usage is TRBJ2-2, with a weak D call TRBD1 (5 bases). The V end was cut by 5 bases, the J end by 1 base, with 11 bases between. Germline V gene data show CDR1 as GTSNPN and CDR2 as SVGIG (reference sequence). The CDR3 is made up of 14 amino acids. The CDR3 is CAWGKGQNTGELFF. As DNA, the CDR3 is TGTGCCTGGGGAAAAGGACAGAACACCGGGGAGCTGTTTTTT.

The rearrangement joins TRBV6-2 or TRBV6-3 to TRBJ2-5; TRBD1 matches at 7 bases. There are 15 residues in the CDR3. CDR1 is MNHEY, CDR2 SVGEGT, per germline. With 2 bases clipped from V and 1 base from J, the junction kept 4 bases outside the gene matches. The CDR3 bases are TGTGCCAGCAGTTACAAGAGGACAGGCCAAGAGACCCAGTACTTC. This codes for CASSYKRTGQETQYF.

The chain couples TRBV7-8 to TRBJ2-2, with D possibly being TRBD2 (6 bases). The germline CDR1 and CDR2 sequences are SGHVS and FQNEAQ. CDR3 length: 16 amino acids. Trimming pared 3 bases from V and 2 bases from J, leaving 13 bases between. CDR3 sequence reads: CASSFLLAPNTGELFF. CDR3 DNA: TGTGCCAGCAGCTTTCTACTAGCCCCAAACACCGGGGAGCTGTTTTTT.

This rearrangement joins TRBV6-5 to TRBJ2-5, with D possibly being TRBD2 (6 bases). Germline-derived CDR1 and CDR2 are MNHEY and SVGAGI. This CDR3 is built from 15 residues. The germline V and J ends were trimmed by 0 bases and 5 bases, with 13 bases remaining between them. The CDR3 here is CASSYSTGLGETQYF. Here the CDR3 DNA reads TGTGCCAGCAGTTACTCGACGGGACTCGGGGAGACCCAGTACTTC.

The CDR3 reads CASSPGDSPLHF. Here the CDR3 DNA reads TGTGCCAGCAGCCCGGGGGACTCACCCCTCCACTTT. V usage is TRBV6-6 and J usage is TRBJ1-6; D is perhaps TRBD1 (5 bases). The CDR3 totals 12 residues. V was trimmed by 6 bases and J by 10 bases, leaving 10 bases between them. Germline-derived CDR1 and CDR2 are MNHNY and SVGAGI (reference sequence).

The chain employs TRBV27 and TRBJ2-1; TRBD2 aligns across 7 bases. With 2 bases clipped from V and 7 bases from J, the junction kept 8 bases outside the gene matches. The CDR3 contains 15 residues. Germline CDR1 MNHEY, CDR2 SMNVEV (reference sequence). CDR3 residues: CASSLAGVTGNEQFF. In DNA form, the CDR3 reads TGTGCCAGCAGTTTAGCGGGAGTCACGGGGAATGAGCAGTTCTTC.

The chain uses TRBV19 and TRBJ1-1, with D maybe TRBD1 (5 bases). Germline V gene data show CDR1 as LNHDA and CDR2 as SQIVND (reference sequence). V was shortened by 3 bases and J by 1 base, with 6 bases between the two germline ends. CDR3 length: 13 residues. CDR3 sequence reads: CASSIDRNTEAFF. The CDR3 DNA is TGTGCCAGTAGTATCGACAGGAACACTGAAGCTTTCTTT.

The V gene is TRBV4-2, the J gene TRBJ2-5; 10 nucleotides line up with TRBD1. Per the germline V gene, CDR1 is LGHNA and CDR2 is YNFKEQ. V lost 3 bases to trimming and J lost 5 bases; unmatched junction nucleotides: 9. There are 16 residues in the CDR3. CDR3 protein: CASSQPGTGERETQYF. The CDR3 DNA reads TGTGCCAGCAGCCAGCCCGGGACAGGGGAGAGGGAGACCCAGTACTTC.

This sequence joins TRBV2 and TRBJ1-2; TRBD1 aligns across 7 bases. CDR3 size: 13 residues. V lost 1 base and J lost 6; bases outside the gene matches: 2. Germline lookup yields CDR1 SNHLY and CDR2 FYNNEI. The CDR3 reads CASSEGRGNGYTF. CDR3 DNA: TGTGCCAGCAGTGAAGGCAGGGGGAATGGCTACACCTTC.

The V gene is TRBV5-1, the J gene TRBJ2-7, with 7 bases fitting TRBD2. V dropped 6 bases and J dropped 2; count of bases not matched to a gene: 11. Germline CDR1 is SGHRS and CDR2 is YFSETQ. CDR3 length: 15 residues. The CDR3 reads CASTPSAGETYEQYF. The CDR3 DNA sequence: TGCGCCAGCACCCCTTCGGCGGGAGAGACCTACGAGCAGTACTTC.

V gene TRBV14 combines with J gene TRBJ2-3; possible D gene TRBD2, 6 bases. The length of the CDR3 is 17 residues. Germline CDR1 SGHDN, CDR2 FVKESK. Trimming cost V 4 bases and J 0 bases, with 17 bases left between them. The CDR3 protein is CASSLSLGRGSTDTQYF. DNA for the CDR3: TGTGCCAGCAGCCTGTCTCTTGGGCGGGGTAGCACAGATACGCAGTATTTT.

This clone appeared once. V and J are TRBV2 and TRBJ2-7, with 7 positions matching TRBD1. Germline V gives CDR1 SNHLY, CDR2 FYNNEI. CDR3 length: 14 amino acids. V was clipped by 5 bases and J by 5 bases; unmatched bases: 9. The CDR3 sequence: CASSIYRGSHEQYF. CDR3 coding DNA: TGTGCCAGCAGTATTTACAGGGGAAGTCACGAGCAGTACTTC.

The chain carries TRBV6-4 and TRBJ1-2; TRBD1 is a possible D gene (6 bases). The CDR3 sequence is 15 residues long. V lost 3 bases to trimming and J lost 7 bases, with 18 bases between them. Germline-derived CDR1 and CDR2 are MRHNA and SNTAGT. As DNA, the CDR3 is TGTGCCAGCAGTGAGCAGGGGACACAGTACGGTGGCTACACCTTC. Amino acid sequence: CASSEQGTQYGGYTF.

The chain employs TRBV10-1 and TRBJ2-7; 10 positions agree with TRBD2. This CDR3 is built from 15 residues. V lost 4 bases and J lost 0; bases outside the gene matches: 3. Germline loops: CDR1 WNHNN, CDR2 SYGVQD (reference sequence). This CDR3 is CASSGTSGLSYEQYF. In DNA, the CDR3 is TGCGCCAGCAGTGGGACTAGCGGTCTCTCCTACGAGCAGTACTTC.

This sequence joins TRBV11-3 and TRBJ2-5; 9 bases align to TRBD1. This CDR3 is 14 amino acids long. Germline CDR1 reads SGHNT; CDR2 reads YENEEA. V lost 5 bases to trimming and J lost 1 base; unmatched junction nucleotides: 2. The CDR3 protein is CASSPQGAQETQYF. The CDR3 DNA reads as TGTGCCAGCAGCCCACAGGGGGCCCAAGAGACCCAGTACTTC.

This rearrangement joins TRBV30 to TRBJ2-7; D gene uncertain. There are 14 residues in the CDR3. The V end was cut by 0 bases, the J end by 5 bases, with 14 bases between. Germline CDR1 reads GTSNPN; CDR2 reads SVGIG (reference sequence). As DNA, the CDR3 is TGTGCCTGGAGTGTACCTGGGCTTTTGGACGAGCAGTACTTC. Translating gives CAWSVPGLLDEQYF. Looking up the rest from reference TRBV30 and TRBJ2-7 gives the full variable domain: SQTIHQWPATLVQPVGSPLSLECTVEGTSNPNLYWYRQAAGRGLQLLFYSVGIGQISSEVPQNLSASRPQDRQFILSSKKLLLSDSGFYLCAWSVPGLLDEQYFGPGTRLTVT.

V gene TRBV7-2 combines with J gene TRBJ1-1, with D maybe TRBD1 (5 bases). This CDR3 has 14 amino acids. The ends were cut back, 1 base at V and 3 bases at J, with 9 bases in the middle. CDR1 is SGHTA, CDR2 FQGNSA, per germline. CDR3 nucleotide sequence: TGTGCCAGCAGCTTAGAGACAGCCTACACTGAAGCTTTCTTT. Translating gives CASSLETAYTEAFF.

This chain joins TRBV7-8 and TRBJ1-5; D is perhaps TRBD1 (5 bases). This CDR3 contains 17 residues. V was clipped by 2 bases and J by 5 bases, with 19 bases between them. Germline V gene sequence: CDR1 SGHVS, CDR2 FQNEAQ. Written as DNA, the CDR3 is TGTGCCAGCAGCTTAAGTGGGCGGCAGGGTAGAGATCAGCCCCAGCATTTT. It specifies CASSLSGRQGRDQPQHF.

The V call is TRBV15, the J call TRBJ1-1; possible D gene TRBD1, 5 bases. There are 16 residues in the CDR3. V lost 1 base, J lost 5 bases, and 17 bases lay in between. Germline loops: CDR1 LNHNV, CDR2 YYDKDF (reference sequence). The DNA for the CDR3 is TGTGCCACCAGCAGAGTATTCGGGCAGGGTAATACTGAAGCTTTCTTT. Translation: CATSRVFGQGNTEAFF.

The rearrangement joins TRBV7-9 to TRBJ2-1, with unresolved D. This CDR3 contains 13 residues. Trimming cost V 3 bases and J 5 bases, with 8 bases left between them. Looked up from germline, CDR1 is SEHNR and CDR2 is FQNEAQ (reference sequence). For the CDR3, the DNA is TGTGCCAGCAGCTTTCCTATGGACAATGAGCAGTTCTTC. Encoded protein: CASSFPMDNEQFF. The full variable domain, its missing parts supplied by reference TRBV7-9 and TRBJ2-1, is DTGVSQNPRHKITKRGQNVTFRCDPISEHNRLYWYRQTLGQGPEFLTYFQNEAQLEKSRLLSDRFSAERPKGSFSTLEIQRTEQGDSAMYLCASSFPMDNEQFFGPGTRLTVL.

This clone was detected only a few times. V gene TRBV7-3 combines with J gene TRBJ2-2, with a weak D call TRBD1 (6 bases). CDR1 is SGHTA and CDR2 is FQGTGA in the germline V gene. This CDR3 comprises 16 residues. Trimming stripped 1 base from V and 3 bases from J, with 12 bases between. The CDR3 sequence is CASSLRAGDYTGELFF. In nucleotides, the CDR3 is TGTGCCAGCAGCTTAAGGGCAGGGGATTACACCGGGGAGCTGTTTTTT.

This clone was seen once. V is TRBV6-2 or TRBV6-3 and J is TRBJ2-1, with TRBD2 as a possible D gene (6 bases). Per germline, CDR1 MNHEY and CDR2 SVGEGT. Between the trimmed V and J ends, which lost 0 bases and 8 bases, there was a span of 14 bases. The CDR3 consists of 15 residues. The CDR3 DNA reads TGTGCCAGCAGTTACTCGGGACTTCGGAGGCATGAGCAGTTCTTC. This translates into CASSYSGLRRHEQFF.

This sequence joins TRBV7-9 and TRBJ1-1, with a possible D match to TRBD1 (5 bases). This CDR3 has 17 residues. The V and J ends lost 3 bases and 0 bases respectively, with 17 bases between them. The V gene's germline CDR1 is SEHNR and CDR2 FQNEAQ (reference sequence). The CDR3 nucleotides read TGTGCCAGCAGCTTGGTCCGGGGGATGATAATGAACACTGAAGCTTTCTTT. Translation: CASSLVRGMIMNTEAFF.

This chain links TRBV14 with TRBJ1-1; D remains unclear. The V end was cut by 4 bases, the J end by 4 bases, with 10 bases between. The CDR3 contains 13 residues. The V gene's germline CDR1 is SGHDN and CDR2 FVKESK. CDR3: CASSPQLLTEAFF. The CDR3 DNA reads TGTGCCAGCAGCCCGCAATTACTCACTGAAGCTTTCTTT. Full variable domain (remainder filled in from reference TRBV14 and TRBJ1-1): EAGVTQFPSHSVIEKGQTVTLRCDPISGHDNLYWYRRVMGKEIKFLLHFVKESKQDESGMPNNRFLAERTGGTYSTLKVQPAELEDSGVYFCASSPQLLTEAFFGQGTRLTVV.

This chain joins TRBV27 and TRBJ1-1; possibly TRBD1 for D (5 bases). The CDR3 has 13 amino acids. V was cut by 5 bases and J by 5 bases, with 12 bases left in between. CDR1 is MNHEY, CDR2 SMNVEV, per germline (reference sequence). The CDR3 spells CASSRLAGTEAFF. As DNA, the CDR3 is TGTGCCAGCAGTCGTTTAGCAGGGACTGAAGCTTTCTTT.

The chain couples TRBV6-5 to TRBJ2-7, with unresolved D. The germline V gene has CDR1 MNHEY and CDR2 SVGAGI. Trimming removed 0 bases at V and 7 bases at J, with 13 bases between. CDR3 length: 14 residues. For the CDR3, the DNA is TGTGCCAGCAGTTACTCGTATGGGCTCCGGGAGCAGTACTTC. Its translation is CASSYSYGLREQYF.

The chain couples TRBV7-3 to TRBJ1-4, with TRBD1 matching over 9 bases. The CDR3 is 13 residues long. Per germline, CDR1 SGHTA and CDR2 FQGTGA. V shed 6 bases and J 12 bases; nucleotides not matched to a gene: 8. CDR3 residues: CASSLLTGGELFF. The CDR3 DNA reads TGTGCCAGCAGTTTATTGACAGGGGGTGAACTGTTTTTT.

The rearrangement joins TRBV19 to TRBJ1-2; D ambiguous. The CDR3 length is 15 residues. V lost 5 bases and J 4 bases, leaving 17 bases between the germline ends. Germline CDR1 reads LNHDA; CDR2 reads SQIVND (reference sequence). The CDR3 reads CASSELDVGVYGYTF. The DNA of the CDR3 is TGTGCCAGTAGTGAGCTTGATGTGGGAGTCTATGGCTACACCTTC.

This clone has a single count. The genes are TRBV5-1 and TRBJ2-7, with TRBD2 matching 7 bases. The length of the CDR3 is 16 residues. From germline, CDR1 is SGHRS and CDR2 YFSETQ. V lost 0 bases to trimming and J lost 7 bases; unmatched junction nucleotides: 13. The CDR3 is CASSLDSSLSGGEQYF. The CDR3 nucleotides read TGCGCCAGCAGCTTGGACTCGAGTCTGTCCGGGGGGGAGCAGTACTTC.